This T cell receptor (beta chain) was recovered during a study of blood T cell repertoires in COVID-19. Looking at the study overall: The United States, Italy and Spain provided the acute and convalescent COVID-19 samples.

Source study methods: Estimation of nucleated cell counts relied on the amplification of reference gene primers. The repertoire was sequenced with immunoSEQ multiplex PCR; TCRdb's copy has only in-frame clones and lacks some. That table gives V, J and clone size, and the DNA gave D and trimming. The repertoire holds about 220,000 clones, with approximately 83% as singletons. Participants were placed into cohorts based on the clinical history they reported. Shortly before study entry, within 2 weeks, exposed participants had met a COVID-19 case. With V trimmed by 1 base and J by 8 bases, 4 bases remained unmatched. This CDR3 comprises 13 residues. In germline, CDR1 is LGHNA, CDR2 YSLEER. In this sample, this clone turned up a few times. The sample has other DNA sequences that encode this CDR3 too.

What was sequenced was PBMCs or T cells enriched from blood (not recorded which). The chain links TRBV4-3 to TRBJ1-1, with 7 nucleotides matching TRBD1. The TCR comes from a woman aged 50 to 60 who had been exposed to COVID-19. The CDR3 reads CASSQVRQGEAFF. The CDR3 nucleotides are TGCGCCAGCAGCCAAGTAAGACAGGGAGAAGCTTTCTTT.